The 24 T cell receptor beta chains presented below share a single source sample, sequenced in a study of T-cell reconstitution after alpha-beta-depleted transplantation in children. The TCRbeta library was prepared with unique molecular identifiers. TCRdb re-called the PCR reads with MiXCR, one entry per CDR3 protein. This sample yields roughly 500,000 distinct CDR3 sequences, of which 10% are seen a single time; just over 2% belongs to the top ten. Sequencing used PBMCs, obtained before TCRalphabeta/CD19-depleted stem cell transplant. These receptors all stem from a child aged 2-15 years with inherited bone marrow failure, due to receive a stem cell transplant.

The rearrangement joins TRBV30 to TRBJ2-1; TRBD2 is a possible D gene (5 bases). This CDR3 has 12 residues. Looked up from germline, CDR1 is GTSNPN and CDR2 is SVGIG (reference sequence). V lost 4 bases and J 6 bases, leaving 10 bases between the germline ends. The CDR3: CAWNPSPNEQFF. The CDR3, as DNA: TGTGCCTGGAATCCTAGCCCCAATGAGCAGTTCTTC.

This clonotype was observed many times. The rearrangement uses TRBV20-1 and TRBJ2-1, with 7 bases aligning to TRBD2. Germline assignment: CDR1 DFQATT and CDR2 SNEGSKA (reference sequence). With V trimmed by 3 bases and J by 5 bases, 7 bases remained unmatched. CDR3 size: 14 residues. DNA for the CDR3: TGCAGTGCTAGCTGGGACTACCCCGACAATGAGCAGTTCTTC. Amino acid sequence: CSASWDYPDNEQFF.

This clonotype was seen at least ten times. V and J are TRBV20-1 and TRBJ2-2, with D unresolved. The CDR3 totals 14 residues. CDR1 is DFQATT, CDR2 SNEGSKA, per germline (reference sequence). V shed 3 bases and J shed 3 bases, with 11 bases lying between them. CDR3 sequence: CSASWRGYTGELFF. CDR3 DNA: TGCAGTGCTAGCTGGCGTGGTTACACCGGGGAGCTGTTTTTT.

The chain couples TRBV29-1 to TRBJ2-5, with 9 bases identical to TRBD1. The V gene end was trimmed by 3 bases and the J gene end by 4 bases; junction bases not matched to a gene: 9. This CDR3 has 15 amino acids. CDR1 SQVTM and CDR2 ANQGSEA come from the germline V gene. DNA of the CDR3: TGCAGCGTTGAGGGGACAGGGAGGGAAAGAGAGACCCAGTACTTC. Translation: CSVEGTGRERETQYF.

This clonotype appeared a few times. The V and J genes are TRBV29-1 and TRBJ2-1; TRBD2 is a possible D gene (5 bases). V was clipped by 1 base and J by 0 bases, with 13 bases between them. CDR1 is SQVTM, CDR2 ANQGSEA, per germline. The CDR3 totals 16 residues. CDR3 residues: CSVEVFGGLSYNEQFF. The CDR3, as DNA: TGCAGCGTTGAAGTATTTGGCGGGCTCTCCTACAATGAGCAGTTCTTC.

The CDR3 region has the DNA TGTGCCAGCAGTTACCCCGGGACGGAGCAGTACTTC. Its translation is CASSYPGTEQYF. The chain is built from TRBV6-5 and TRBJ2-7; D tentatively reads TRBD1 or TRBD2 (5 bases each). V lost 2 bases to trimming and J lost 7 bases, with 9 bases between them. The length of the CDR3 is 12 residues. Germline CDR1 and CDR2: MNHEY and SVGAGI.

This clonotype was counted at least ten times. CDR3 sequence: CASSLHTSGKGNEQFF. Here the CDR3 DNA reads TGTGCCAGCAGCCTCCACACCAGCGGGAAAGGCAATGAGCAGTTCTTC. The rearrangement uses TRBV7-8 and TRBJ2-1; 7 positions agree with TRBD2. The CDR3 runs to 16 residues. The trim removed 5 bases at V and 6 bases at J, leaving 13 bases unmatched. The germline CDR1 and CDR2 sequences are SGHVS and FQNEAQ. Filled out from reference TRBV7-8 and TRBJ2-1, the complete variable domain reads GAGVSQSPRYKVAKRGQDVALRCDPISGHVSLFWYQQALGQGPEFLTYFQNEAQLDKSGLPSDRFFAERPEGSVSTLKIQRTQQEDSAVYLCASSLHTSGKGNEQFFGPGTRLTVL.

In its sample, this clonotype was seen many times. The V gene is TRBV20-1, the J gene TRBJ1-1; D is unclear. The germline CDR1 and CDR2 sequences are DFQATT and SNEGSKA (reference sequence). The CDR3 extends over 10 amino acids. Trimming removed 5 bases at V and 7 bases at J, with 8 bases between. DNA for the CDR3: TGCAGTGCTCCACGTGTTGAAGCTTTCTTT. It codes for CSAPRVEAFF.

The chain couples TRBV19 to TRBJ2-7, with 7 bases lining up with TRBD1. V lost 5 bases and J lost 7; bases outside the gene matches: 11. The germline CDR1 and CDR2 sequences are LNHDA and SQIVND (reference sequence). The CDR3 is made up of 14 amino acids. CDR3 DNA: TGTGCCAGTAGTCGACAGGGCTCAGTTCGGGAGCAGTACTTC. Translation: CASSRQGSVREQYF.

This clonotype was recorded at least ten times. The V and J genes are TRBV28 and TRBJ2-7, with D possibly being TRBD1 (5 bases). This CDR3 has 15 residues. Germline lookup yields CDR1 MDHEN and CDR2 SYDVKM. V lost 3 bases and J lost 3, with 15 bases in between. The CDR3 reads CASSLSQGNFYEQYF. CDR3 nucleotide sequence: TGTGCCAGCAGTTTGAGTCAGGGTAATTTCTACGAGCAGTACTTC.

This clonotype was seen a handful of times. This chain joins TRBV20-1 and TRBJ2-5, with 7 bases matching TRBD2. The CDR3 is 15 amino acids. V dropped 6 bases and J dropped 3; count of bases not matched to a gene: 13. Germline V gene sequence: CDR1 DFQATT, CDR2 SNEGSKA (reference sequence). CDR3 bases: TGCAGTGCCCCCCCCTTCAGCGGGACCAAAGAGACCCAGTACTTC. Protein: CSAPPFSGTKETQYF.

This clonotype was seen repeatedly, ten times or more. The chain uses TRBV6-5 and TRBJ2-2; unclear D gene. CDR1 and CDR2 (germline): MNHEY, SVGAGI. The CDR3 runs to 13 residues. V gave up 3 bases and J gave up 7 bases, with 9 bases separating them. DNA of the CDR3: TGTGCCAGCAGTTATTTGGTCAACGGGGAGCTGTTTTTT. Translated: CASSYLVNGELFF.

As for this clonotype: A clone one base away is much larger, so this may be a read error. The chain uses TRBV9 and TRBJ1-1, with no clear D. The germline V gene encodes CDR1 SGDLS and CDR2 YYNGEE. The V gene lost 3 bases and the J gene lost 4 bases, with 19 bases spanning the gap. This CDR3 has 16 amino acids. Here the CDR3 reads CASSANGASLVTEAFF. In nucleotides, the CDR3 is TGTGCCAGCAGCGCGAACGGCGCTAGCTTGGTCACTGAAGCTTTCTTT.

The chain employs TRBV20-1 and TRBJ2-3; D may be TRBD2 (6 bases). The V end was cut by 6 bases, the J end by 2 bases, with 9 bases between. The CDR3 extends over 12 amino acids. CDR1 is DFQATT, CDR2 SNEGSKA, per germline (reference sequence). The CDR3 nucleotides are TGCAGTGCGGCGGGGCCCACAGATACGCAGTATTTT. It yields the protein CSAAGPTDTQYF.

This clonotype came up many times. In nucleotides, the CDR3 is TGCGCCAGCAGCCAAGTAGGACTGAGCACAGATACGCAGTATTTT. Translation gives CASSQVGLSTDTQYF. The chain links TRBV4-3 to TRBJ2-3; D might be TRBD2 (5 bases). Germline V gives CDR1 LGHNA, CDR2 YSLEER. The CDR3 totals 15 residues. V lost 1 base, J lost 0 bases, and 8 bases lay in between.

This clonotype showed up many times. This chain connects TRBV27 to TRBJ2-4; D gene ambiguous. From germline, CDR1 is MNHEY and CDR2 SMNVEV (reference sequence). This CDR3 has 15 amino acids. With 5 bases removed from V and 0 bases from J, the gap between germline ends came to 11 bases. CDR3 in amino acids: CASSPVVLAKNIQYF. CDR3 nucleotide sequence: TGTGCCAGCAGTCCGGTCGTATTAGCCAAAAACATTCAGTACTTC.

The CDR3 spells CASSQTTGPGGGYTF. DNA of the CDR3: TGCGCCAGCAGCCAAACGACAGGCCCGGGCGGAGGCTACACCTTC. The chain carries TRBV5-1 and TRBJ1-2; maybe TRBD1 (6 bases). The length of the CDR3 is 15 residues. The ends were cut back, 4 bases at V and 8 bases at J, with 21 bases in the middle. Germline lookup yields CDR1 SGHRS and CDR2 YFSETQ.

At least ten counts were recorded for this clonotype. The chain has TRBV11-2 and TRBJ1-3; 9 bases are shared with TRBD1. This CDR3 region has 18 residues. V shed 1 base and J 0 bases; nucleotides not matched to a gene: 7. Germline-derived CDR1 and CDR2 are SGHAT and FQNNGV. The CDR3 here is CASSLVPGQGYSGNTIYF. In nucleotides, the CDR3 is TGTGCCAGCAGCTTAGTCCCGGGACAGGGCTACTCTGGAAACACCATATATTTT. Filled out from reference TRBV11-2 and TRBJ1-3, the complete variable domain reads EAGVAQSPRYKIIEKRQSVAFWCNPISGHATLYWYQQILGQGPKLLIQFQNNGVVDDSQLPKDRFSAERLKGVDSTLKIQPAKLEDSAVYLCASSLVPGQGYSGNTIYFGEGSWLTVV.

This clonotype was counted many times. The J gene is TRBJ1-6, the V gene TRBV29-1; tentatively, D is TRBD1 (5 bases). The CDR3 is 13 residues long. Trimming stripped 4 bases from V and 8 bases from J, with 12 bases between. The germline CDR1 and CDR2 sequences are SQVTM and ANQGSEA. This CDR3 reads CSVAPGRDSPLHF. CDR3 coding DNA: TGCAGCGTTGCCCCAGGGAGAGATTCACCCCTCCACTTT.

This clonotype was found a few times. The chain is built from TRBV29-1 and TRBJ2-1; D call uncertain. The germline gives CDR1 SQVTM, CDR2 ANQGSEA. The CDR3 has 12 amino acids. The germline V and J ends were trimmed by 3 bases and 7 bases, with 10 bases remaining between them. CDR3 region: CSVDDGKNEQFF. The CDR3 nucleotides are TGCAGCGTTGATGACGGAAAAAATGAGCAGTTCTTC.

There are many counts of this clonotype. The chain links TRBV29-1 to TRBJ2-1; D uncertain. The CDR3 runs to 14 residues. The germline V and J ends were trimmed by 4 bases and 6 bases, with 16 bases remaining between them. In germline, CDR1 is SQVTM, CDR2 ANQGSEA. The CDR3 reads CSVGNRYTSNEQFF. The CDR3 DNA is TGCAGCGTTGGGAATCGGTATACCTCCAATGAGCAGTTCTTC.

This clonotype was observed a few times. This chain joins TRBV18 and TRBJ2-3; possibly TRBD2 for D (5 bases). There are 13 residues in the CDR3. The V gene's germline CDR1 is KGHSH and CDR2 LQKENI. V was cut by 3 bases and J by 6 bases, with 10 bases left in between. The CDR3: CASSPQWEDTQYF. CDR3 sequence (DNA): TGTGCCAGCTCACCCCAATGGGAGGATACGCAGTATTTT.

About this clonotype: One end of the junction does not line up with germline, which may come from a read error. The V and J genes are TRBV18 and TRBJ2-1, with TRBD1 matching over 7 bases. CDR3 length equals 19 residues. Germline V CDR1 and CDR2: KGHSH, LQKENI. DNA for the CDR3: TGTGTCAGCTCACGAAAAGTCCCAAACAGGGGCGAGAGGTACAATGAGCAGTTCTTC. Protein: CVSSRKVPNRGERYNEQFF. The full variable domain, in which reference TRBV18 and TRBJ2-1 provide the parts outside the CDR3, is NAGVMQNPRHLVRRRGQEARLRCSPMKGHSHVYWYRQLPEEGLKFMVYLQKENIIDESGMPKERFSAEFPKEGPSILRIQQVVRGDSAAYFCVSSRKVPNRGERYNEQFFGPGTRLTVL.

This clonotype was counted between two and nine times. The chain carries TRBV19 and TRBJ2-7, with 12 bases matching TRBD2. Per the germline V gene, CDR1 is LNHDA and CDR2 is SQIVND (reference sequence). The CDR3 totals 16 residues. The V gene end was trimmed by 4 bases and the J gene end by 3 bases; junction bases not matched to a gene: 7. The CDR3 is CASSTRLAGEFYEQYF. The CDR3 coding sequence is TGTGCCAGTAGTACCCGACTAGCGGGAGAGTTCTACGAGCAGTACTTC.